This TCR beta chain is from a study of blood T cell repertoires in COVID-19. From germline, CDR1 is SQVTM and CDR2 ANQGSEA. Trimming shortened V by 2 bases and J by 5 bases, and 9 bases separated the two germline ends. The CDR3 runs 12 residues. Source study methods: Estimates of nucleated cell counts were drawn from the amplification of reference gene primers. TCRdb keeps only in-frame clones here, not all; method: immunoSEQ multiplex PCR. The D gene and trimming were derived from the DNA, and the V and J assignments and clone size from that table. Of 200,000 to 250,000 clones in the sample, approximately 92% were seen once.

The J gene is TRBJ1-2, the V gene TRBV29-1; D is unclear. Sequencing was done on a sample of PBMCs or T cells enriched from blood (not recorded which). The TCR sequence derives from a woman younger than 30 in a cohort exposed to, infected with or recovered from COVID-19 (not recorded which). The chain's CDR3 is CSVELYGYGYTF. The CDR3 DNA sequence: TGCAGCGTTGAATTATACGGGTATGGCTACACCTTC. Together with reference TRBV29-1 and TRBJ1-2, the CDR3 gives the full variable domain: SAVISQKPSRDICQRGTSLTIQCQVDSQVTMMFWYRQQPGQSLTLIATANQGSEATYESGFVIDKFPISRPNLTFSTLTVSNMSPEDSSIYLCSVELYGYGYTFGSGTRLTVV.